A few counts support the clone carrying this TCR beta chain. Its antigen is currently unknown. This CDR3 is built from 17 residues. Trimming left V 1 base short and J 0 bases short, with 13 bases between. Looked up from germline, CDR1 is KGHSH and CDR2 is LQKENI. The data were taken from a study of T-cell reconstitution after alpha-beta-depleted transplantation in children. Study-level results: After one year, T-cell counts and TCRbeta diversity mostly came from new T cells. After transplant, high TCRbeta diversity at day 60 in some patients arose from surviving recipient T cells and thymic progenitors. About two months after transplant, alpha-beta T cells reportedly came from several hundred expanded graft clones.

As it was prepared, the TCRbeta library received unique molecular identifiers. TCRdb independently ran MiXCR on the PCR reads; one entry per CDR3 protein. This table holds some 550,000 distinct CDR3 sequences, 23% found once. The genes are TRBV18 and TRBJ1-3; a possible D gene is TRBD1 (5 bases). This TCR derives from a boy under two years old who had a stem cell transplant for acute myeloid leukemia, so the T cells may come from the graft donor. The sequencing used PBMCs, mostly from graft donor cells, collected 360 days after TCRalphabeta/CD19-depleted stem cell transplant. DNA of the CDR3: TGTGCCAGCTCACCACTCCCGGGACCGAACTCTGGAAACACCATATATTTT. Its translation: CASSPLPGPNSGNTIYF.